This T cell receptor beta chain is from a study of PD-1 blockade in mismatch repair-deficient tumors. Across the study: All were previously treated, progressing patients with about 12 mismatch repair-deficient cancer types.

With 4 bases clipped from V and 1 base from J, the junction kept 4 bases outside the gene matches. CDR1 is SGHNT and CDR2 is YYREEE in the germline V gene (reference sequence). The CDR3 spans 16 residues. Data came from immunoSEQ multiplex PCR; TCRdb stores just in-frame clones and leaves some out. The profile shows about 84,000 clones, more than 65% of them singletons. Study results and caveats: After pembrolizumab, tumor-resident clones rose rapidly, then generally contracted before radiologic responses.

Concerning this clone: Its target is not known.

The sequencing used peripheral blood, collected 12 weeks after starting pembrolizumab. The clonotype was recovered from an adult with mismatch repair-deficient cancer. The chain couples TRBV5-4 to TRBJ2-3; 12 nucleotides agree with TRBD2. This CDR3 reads CASSGWTSGGTDTQYF. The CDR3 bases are TGTGCCAGCAGCGGTTGGACTAGCGGGGGCACAGATACGCAGTATTTT. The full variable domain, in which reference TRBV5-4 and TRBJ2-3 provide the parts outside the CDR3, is ETGVTQSPTHLIKTRGQQVTLRCSSQSGHNTVSWYQQALGQGPQFIFQYYREEENGRGNFPPRFSGLQFPNYSSELNVNALELDDSALYLCASSGWTSGGTDTQYFGPGTRLTVL.